The entry that follows covers one T cell receptor beta chain sequence. Authors' data handling: Amplified reference gene primers provided the basis for estimating nucleated cell counts. Some clones are missing from TCRdb's copy, which holds only in-frame ones; the method was immunoSEQ multiplex PCR. For V, J and clone size, that table is used; D and trimming come from the DNA. The table lists 50,000 or so clones, more than 75% of them singletons. Trimming cost V 7 bases and J 7 bases; bases outside gene matches: 10. Germline values: CDR1 SEHNR, CDR2 FQNEAQ (reference sequence). CDR3 length equals 15 residues. These data come from a study of blood T cell repertoires in COVID-19. Across the whole study: Specimens from acute and convalescent COVID-19 originated in the United States, Italy and Spain. The analysed material was cDNA or gDNA that came from T cells, B-cell-depleted T cells, or PBMCs.

This chain uses TRBV7-9 with TRBJ1-4, with 9 bases that match TRBD1. This TCR was recovered from an older man with acute or convalescent COVID-19. The sample taken for sequencing was peripheral blood. The CDR3 loop reads CASTDLGQGREKLFF. Here the CDR3 DNA reads TGTGCCAGCACCGATCTGGGACAGGGACGTGAAAAACTGTTTTTT.